A selection of T cell receptor beta chains follows, all from one sample in a study of blood T cell repertoires in COVID-19. Assay: immunoSEQ multiplex PCR; the TCRdb copy retains only in-frame clones and omits some. The data contain about 330,000 clones, 88% of them singletons. Sequencing was carried out using peripheral blood. The receptors here all came from a woman aged 45-65 years with active or convalescent COVID-19. Each CDR3 is given with its conserved first and last residue. D genes are given only for firm matches. Not every row has a clone size; where given, it reads once, few, many or a size class.

TGTGCCATCAGTGAAGCTAGCGGGAGCGGCTACGAGCAGTACTTC | CAISEASGSGYEQYF | TRBJ2-7 | TRBV10-3 | TRBD2 | -
TGTGCCAGCAGTGAACTGAACCTAGCGGGAGGATCTTACGAGCAGTACTTC | CASSELNLAGGSYEQYF | TRBJ2-7 | TRBV2 | TRBD2 | -
TGTGCCAGCAGCCCTCCCGGGAATGAGCAGTTCTTC | CASSPPGNEQFF | TRBJ2-1 | TRBV3-1/TRBV3-2 | - | few
TGCAGCGCCCTTTTGACAGGGGGGATAGCTTTCTTT | CSALLTGGIAFF | TRBJ1-1 | TRBV29-1 | TRBD1 | -
TGTGCCAGCAGTCCCCGGGACAGGGGCCCCCAAGCTTTCTTT | CASSPRDRGPQAFF | TRBJ1-1 | TRBV6-5 | TRBD1 | -
TGTGCCAGTAAAACAGGGGAAGCGGACACCATATATTTT | CASKTGEADTIYF | TRBJ1-3 | TRBV19 | TRBD1 | -
TGTGCCAGTAGGCTGACAGGCTTGAACACTGAAGCTTTCTTT | CASRLTGLNTEAFF | TRBJ1-1 | TRBV19 | - | -
TGTGCCAGCAGCTTTGAGACTAGCGGGAGGGCCAATACGCAGTATTTT | CASSFETSGRANTQYF | TRBJ2-3 | TRBV11-2 | TRBD2 | once
TGCGCCAGCAGCGGGACAGTGAACACCGGGGAGCTGTTTTTT | CASSGTVNTGELFF | TRBJ2-2 | TRBV5-1 | TRBD1 | -
TGTGCCAGCAGTTTATTCCCCGGGCAGGGGGCGAGGCCCCAGCATTTT | CASSLFPGQGARPQHF | TRBJ1-5 | TRBV28 | TRBD1 | -
TGTGCCAGCAGCTTTTCTGTTGGCGGGACGGGTCAGCCCCAGCATTTT | CASSFSVGGTGQPQHF | TRBJ1-5 | TRBV7-8 | - | -
TGTGCCAGCACCAGAGGGCTGCCGGAGACCCAGTACTTC | CASTRGLPETQYF | TRBJ2-5 | TRBV6-6 | - | -
TGTGCCAGCAGCCCCCCCCCAGGGTCGGCCCAGTACTTC | CASSPPPGSAQYF | TRBJ2-5 | TRBV28 | - | -
TGTGCCATCCAGACTAGCGGGAGAGGAAAATCTAACTACGAGCAGTACTTC | CAIQTSGRGKSNYEQYF | TRBJ2-7 | TRBV10-3 | TRBD2 | -
TGTGCCAGCAGTGATGACAGGGTGAGCTACACCTTC | CASSDDRVSYTF | TRBJ1-2 | TRBV6-4 | TRBD1 | -
TGCGCCAGCAGCCCGTCTAGCGGGAGGTTTTCGAATGAGCAGTTCTTC | CASSPSSGRFSNEQFF | TRBJ2-1 | TRBV5-1 | TRBD2 | -
TGTGCCAGCAGTGAAGAGGGGGAGACCTATGGCTACACCTTC | CASSEEGETYGYTF | TRBJ1-2 | TRBV2 | - | -
TGTGCCAGCAGCCCCCAGAACACCGGGGAGCTGTTTTTT | CASSPQNTGELFF | TRBJ2-2 | TRBV7-3 | - | few
TGTGCCAGCAGTGTACAGGGGGCAACTAATGAAAAACTGTTTTTT | CASSVQGATNEKLFF | TRBJ1-4 | TRBV28 | TRBD1 | -
TGTGCCAGCAGCTTAGACCTCGGGGGTGAGACTGAAGCTTTCTTT | CASSLDLGGETEAFF | TRBJ1-1 | TRBV13 | - | -
TGTGCCAGCAGCTTCGGACAAACAGGCAGGCAGTACTTC | CASSFGQTGRQYF | TRBJ2-7 | TRBV5-8 | - | -
TGCAGCGTTGAAGAGATGGAGGTCGCCGGGAGAACTGGAAACACCATATATTTT | CSVEEMEVAGRTGNTIYF | TRBJ1-3 | TRBV29-1 | - | -
TGTGCCAGTAGTAGGGCTTGGGGGCGGACTGAAGCTTTCTTT | CASSRAWGRTEAFF | TRBJ1-1 | TRBV19 | - | -
TGTGCCAGCAGGGCGCCGGGTTTGCCGGGGGAGCAGTACTTC | CASRAPGLPGEQYF | TRBJ2-7 | TRBV6-5 | - | once
TGTGCCAGCAGCCTAAGCTCGAACACTGAAGCTTTCTTT | CASSLSSNTEAFF | TRBJ1-1 | TRBV11-2 | - | -
TGTGCCAGCAGTGACCGGGACAGGGGCGGCGGACTGTTTTTT | CASSDRDRGGGLFF | TRBJ1-4 | TRBV3-1/TRBV3-2 | TRBD1 | -
TGTGCCAGCAGTCTAGACAGGAAGCATGGCTACACCTTC | CASSLDRKHGYTF | TRBJ1-2 | TRBV28 | - | -
TGTGCCAGCAGCCTGGGGACAGGGGGCGTGAAGGACACTGAAGCTTTCTTT | CASSLGTGGVKDTEAFF | TRBJ1-1 | TRBV11-2 | TRBD1 | -
TGTGCCAGCAGTTATTCCAGGGCCCACGAGCAGTACTTC | CASSYSRAHEQYF | TRBJ2-7 | TRBV6-5 | - | -
TGCAGTGCTAGTCTAGCGGGAGCAAACGAGCAGTACTTC | CSASLAGANEQYF | TRBJ2-7 | TRBV20-1 | TRBD2 | -
TGTGCCAGCACCCTAGCGGGGGGTTACAATGAGCAGTTCTTC | CASTLAGGYNEQFF | TRBJ2-1 | TRBV7-2 | TRBD2 | few
TGCGCCAGCAGCTTGTGGGGGGACAGTTCCTACAATGAGCAGTTCTTC | CASSLWGDSSYNEQFF | TRBJ2-1 | TRBV5-1 | - | -
TGTGCCTGGAGTGTAACAGGGCTGAACACTGAAGCTTTCTTT | CAWSVTGLNTEAFF | TRBJ1-1 | TRBV30 | - | -
TGTGCCAGCAGCCCCCCCCGGGACAGGGGAAACCACGAGCAGTACTTC | CASSPPRDRGNHEQYF | TRBJ2-7 | TRBV5-4 | TRBD1 | -
TGTGCCAGCAGCCCGGGACAGGGATTCACTGAAGCTTTCTTT | CASSPGQGFTEAFF | TRBJ1-1 | TRBV28 | TRBD1 | few
TGTGCCAGCAGCCTCGCTCCCGGCGAGCAGTACTTC | CASSLAPGEQYF | TRBJ2-7 | TRBV6-2/TRBV6-3 | - | -
TGTGCCAGCAGCTCGACAGGGAGCAACGGCTACACCTTC | CASSSTGSNGYTF | TRBJ1-2 | TRBV5-4 | TRBD1 | -
TGTGCCAGCAGTGAGACTAGCGGTTACAATGAGCAGTTCTTC | CASSETSGYNEQFF | TRBJ2-1 | TRBV9 | TRBD2 | -
TGTGCCTGGACAGATTTCCCATATGGCTACACCTTC | CAWTDFPYGYTF | TRBJ1-2 | TRBV30 | - | -
TGTGCCAGCAGCCAAGCGACTAGCGGGGCCTACAATGAGCAGTTCTTC | CASSQATSGAYNEQFF | TRBJ2-1 | TRBV4-2 | TRBD2 | -
TGCGCCAGCAGCTTGGAGGCTAGCGGGTACAATGAGCAGTTCTTC | CASSLEASGYNEQFF | TRBJ2-1 | TRBV5-1 | TRBD2 | -
TGTGCCTGGGGAGGGGCGTCGAGCAATCAGCCCCAGCATTTT | CAWGGASSNQPQHF | TRBJ1-5 | TRBV30 | - | -
TGTGCCAGCAGTGAAGCACCGGGACTGAACAATTTTAACTATGGCTACACCTTC | CASSEAPGLNNFNYGYTF | TRBJ1-2 | TRBV2 | - | -
TGTGCCAGCAGTTACTCTCCCGAAGGGGCTGGAAACACCATATATTTT | CASSYSPEGAGNTIYF | TRBJ1-3 | TRBV6-5 | - | -
TGCAGCGTTAGGACAGGGGAATCCTACGAGCAGTACTTC | CSVRTGESYEQYF | TRBJ2-7 | TRBV29-1 | TRBD1 | -
TGTGCCAGCAGCCTCGGGACAGGGCCTAGGGGCACCGGGGAGCTGTTTTTT | CASSLGTGPRGTGELFF | TRBJ2-2 | TRBV5-4 | TRBD1 | -
TGTGCCAGCAGCCGACAGGGGGCAGACTATGGCTACACCTTC | CASSRQGADYGYTF | TRBJ1-2 | TRBV2 | TRBD1 | -
TGCAGCGTTGCCGGACAGGGGAGGCACCAAGAGACCCAGTACTTC | CSVAGQGRHQETQYF | TRBJ2-5 | TRBV29-1 | TRBD1 | -
TGCGCCAGCAGCTTGGTTGGGGAGTTCACTGAAGCTTTCTTT | CASSLVGEFTEAFF | TRBJ1-1 | TRBV5-1 | - | -
TGTGCCAGCAGTTTTACGGGAACTGAAGCTTTCTTT | CASSFTGTEAFF | TRBJ1-1 | TRBV12-3/TRBV12-4 | - | -
TGTGCCAGCAGCTCAACCTCCGGGACTAGCGGGGGGGACTGGTGGAACACCGGGGAGCTGTTTTTT | CASSSTSGTSGGDWWNTGELFF | TRBJ2-2 | TRBV9 | TRBD2 | -
TGTGCCTGGAGACCACCCCGGACAGGGAATGAAAAACTGTTTTTT | CAWRPPRTGNEKLFF | TRBJ1-4 | TRBV30 | TRBD1 | -
TGCAGTGTACTCAGCGGGAGCGAGCAGTACTTC | CSVLSGSEQYF | TRBJ2-7 | TRBV20-1 | TRBD2 | many
TGTGCCAGCAGCTCCTGGACAGACACTGAAGCTTTCTTT | CASSSWTDTEAFF | TRBJ1-1 | TRBV12-3/TRBV12-4 | - | once
TGTGCCAGCTCATCCCGGTTACCCCCTATGAACACTGAAGCTTTCTTT | CASSSRLPPMNTEAFF | TRBJ1-1 | TRBV18 | - | -
TGCGCCAGCAGCTTGTACAGGGGGGACACTGAAGCTTTCTTT | CASSLYRGDTEAFF | TRBJ1-1 | TRBV5-1 | TRBD1 | few
TGTGCCACCAGCAGAGAGGTGAAGACAGGGGTGAACACTGAAGCTTTCTTT | CATSREVKTGVNTEAFF | TRBJ1-1 | TRBV15 | TRBD1 | -
TGCGCCAGCAGGGAGTCACAGGGGGCGTACGAGCAGTACTTC | CASRESQGAYEQYF | TRBJ2-7 | TRBV5-1 | TRBD1 | few
TGTGCCAGTAGTAACCTATTACAGGGGGCAAGGGGCAATCAGCCCCAGCATTTT | CASSNLLQGARGNQPQHF | TRBJ1-5 | TRBV19 | TRBD1 | -